This is a list of T cell receptor beta chains from one sample in a study of blood T cell repertoires in COVID-19. TCRdb keeps only in-frame clones here, not all; method: immunoSEQ multiplex PCR. The table shows a few hundred thousand clones, with roughly 87% occurring only once. The material sequenced was PBMCs or T cells enriched from blood (not recorded which). The receptors here all came from a woman under 40 who had recovered from COVID-19. Both conserved end residues are part of each CDR3. A D gene is named only where the DNA matches it firmly. Some rows mark clone size as missing; the rest say once, few, many or name a class of expanded clone.

-	TRBV15	TRBJ2-7	-	CATSRGPGHSYEQYF	TGTGCCACCAGCAGAGGCCCCGGTCACTCCTACGAGCAGTACTTC
TRBD1	TRBV27	TRBJ1-4	-	CASSSGTGVPTNEKLFF	TGTGCCAGCAGTTCTGGGACAGGAGTCCCAACTAATGAAAAACTGTTTTTT
TRBD2	TRBV5-1	TRBJ2-5	-	CASSIGLAGETQYF	TGCGCCAGCAGCATCGGACTAGCAGGGGAGACCCAGTACTTC
-	TRBV6-5	TRBJ2-7	-	CASSSNPDTYEQYF	TGTGCCAGCAGTTCCAACCCGGACACCTACGAGCAGTACTTC
-	TRBV18	TRBJ2-7	-	CASSPPGTKEQYF	TGTGCCAGCTCACCACCGGGCACAAAAGAGCAGTACTTC
-	TRBV5-1	TRBJ2-1	-	CASSLTWGGLYNEQFF	TGCGCCAGCAGCTTGACCTGGGGGGGCCTCTACAATGAGCAGTTCTTC
-	TRBV9	TRBJ2-1	few	CASSAETLSGSYNEQFF	TGTGCCAGCAGCGCGGAGACTCTTAGCGGCTCCTACAATGAGCAGTTCTTC
TRBD2	TRBV27	TRBJ2-7	-	CASRPGTNTHYEQYF	TGTGCCAGCAGACCCGGGACTAACACCCACTACGAGCAGTACTTC
-	TRBV4-1	TRBJ1-6	-	CASPLEGAYNSPLHF	TGCGCCAGCCCCCTTGAGGGAGCCTATAATTCACCCCTCCACTTT
-	TRBV6-5	TRBJ2-3	-	CAGRDTDTDTQYF	TGTGCCGGTCGGGACACTGACACAGATACGCAGTATTTT
-	TRBV30	TRBJ1-1	-	CAWSPGLDTEAFF	TGTGCCTGGAGTCCCGGGTTGGACACTGAAGCTTTCTTT